This TCR beta chain was found in a study of T cell responses to AZD1222 COVID-19 vaccine. On this clone itself: Its antigen is currently unknown.

Using immunoSEQ multiplex PCR, the repertoire was profiled, and TCRdb retains in-frame clones only, with some absent. The repertoire includes around 130,000 clones, over 90% of them detected once, and about 1% sits in the top ten. Study-wide findings and caveats: A mostly white British donor set with more females was recruited, and clonal diversity was possibly underestimated. CD4 TCRs linked to vaccination spanned spike, dominating at 160-218 and 743-854.

Germline V gene sequence: CDR1 LGHNA, CDR2 YNFKEQ. The CDR3 has 14 amino acids. V was pared by 0 bases and J by 4 bases, with 2 bases of the junction left unmatched. The origin of this receptor is an adult in good health. The material sequenced was peripheral blood, taken on day 0 of AZD1222 vaccination. J is TRBJ1-1 and V is TRBV4-2, with 7 bases aligning to TRBD1. This chain's CDR3 is CASSQDAGGTEAFF. The CDR3 nucleotides are TGTGCCAGCAGCCAAGATGCAGGGGGCACTGAAGCTTTCTTT.